What follows describes a single T cell receptor (beta chain). The data are from a study of T cell changes during pregnancy in multiple sclerosis. Only in-frame clones appear in the TCRdb table, and some are missing; sequencing was by immunoSEQ multiplex PCR. The sample carries about 54,000 clones, more than 85% recorded once. There are 15 residues in the CDR3. The V and J ends lost 2 bases and 0 bases, in that order; junction bases with no gene match: 4. The germline CDR1 and CDR2 sequences are MGHRA and YSYEKL. The rearrangement links TRBV4-1 to TRBJ2-7, with 7 bases identical to TRBD1. Source: peripheral blood, taken after pregnancy. This clonotype was sampled from a female donor in good health, enrolled as a control in a pregnancy study. CDR3 sequence reads: CASSQNRGISYEQYF. For the CDR3, the DNA is TGCGCCAGCAGCCAAAACAGGGGCATCTCCTACGAGCAGTACTTC.